The TCR beta chain under discussion was sequenced for a study of blood T cell repertoires in COVID-19. Background on the study: Samples representing acute and convalescent COVID-19 were sourced from the United States, Italy and Spain. Nucleic acid was either cDNA or gDNA, and it came from T cells, B-cell-depleted T cells, or PBMCs.

The authors' processing: For nucleated cells, counts were estimated from reference gene primer amplification. The method was immunoSEQ multiplex PCR; TCRdb's version includes in-frame clones alone and lacks a portion of them. From that table come the V and J calls and clone size; the DNA was used to work out D and trimming. The data contain just under 150,000 clones, over 70% of them singletons. Germline CDR1 and CDR2: SGHTA and FQGNSA. Trimming left V 4 bases short and J 4 bases short, with 7 bases between. The CDR3 runs to 12 residues. The sequence came from a man aged 45-65 years who had recovered from COVID-19. Sequencing was done on a sample of peripheral blood. The chain has TRBV7-2 and TRBJ1-2; D may be TRBD1 (5 bases). Here the CDR3 DNA reads TGTGCCAGCAGCTCCCAGGGCTATGGCTACACCTTC. Translated, it gives CASSSQGYGYTF.